Presented here are 11 T cell receptor beta chains from one specimen sequenced in a study of post-analysis software for immune sequencing data. Whole-study results and caveats: When patients were compared with controls, a handful of TRBV segments were more frequent, TRBV5-6, TRBV5-1 and TRBV20-1 among them.

Their antigens are not known. The library was made from cDNA and included unique molecular identifiers. TCRdb itself ran the PCR reads through MiXCR, one entry per CDR3 protein. In the table there are hundreds of thousands of distinct CDR3 sequences, approximately 50% of which are singletons. The material sequenced was blood. The receptors were sampled from a girl aged 10-17 years with multiple sclerosis.

The chain recombines TRBV20-1 with TRBJ2-7; 8 bases are a match to TRBD2. V was pared by 2 bases and J by 6 bases, with 6 bases of the junction left unmatched. There are 13 residues in the CDR3. In germline, CDR1 is DFQATT, CDR2 SNEGSKA (reference sequence). This chain's CDR3 is CSARTSGSSEQYF. CDR3 in DNA: TGCAGTGCTAGAACTAGCGGATCTTCCGAGCAGTACTTC.

The J gene is TRBJ2-1, the V gene TRBV29-1; TRBD2 is a possible D gene (7 bases). Trimming removed 3 bases from V and 2 bases from J, with 23 bases in between. The CDR3 is 18 residues long. CDR1 and CDR2 (germline): SQVTM, ANQGSEA. CDR3 coding DNA: TGCAGCGTTGAGGGAGGGGTTTCAGACAGGACCACCTACAATGAGCAGTTCTTC. It translates to CSVEGGVSDRTTYNEQFF.

The rearrangement joins TRBV5-1 to TRBJ2-7; D might be TRBD1 or TRBD2, each matching 6 bases. The J call may be wrong; the DNA end is better matched by TRBJ2-1. Per germline, CDR1 SGHRS and CDR2 YFSETQ. The CDR3 runs to 17 residues. The CDR3 DNA is TGCGCCAGCAGCTCACTCTCGGGGGCCTACTACCACAATGAGCAGTTCTTC. It encodes CASSSLSGAYYHNEQFF.

This clonotype showed up just a few times. The chain employs TRBV9 and TRBJ2-1; 9 bases fit TRBD2. CDR3 size: 16 residues. V dropped 4 bases and J dropped 8; count of bases not matched to a gene: 13. Germline CDR1 is SGDLS and CDR2 is YYNGEE. Here the CDR3 DNA reads TGTGCCAGCAGCCCGAGTGTAGCGGGAGAGGGCGATGAGCAGTTCTTC. It encodes CASSPSVAGEGDEQFF.

CDR3 in amino acids: CASSLMMGNQPQHF. The CDR3 DNA sequence: TGTGCCAGCAGCTTGATGATGGGAAATCAGCCCCAGCATTTT. The chain recombines TRBV5-5 with TRBJ1-5; D unclear. The CDR3 covers 14 residues. Trimming took off 1 base at V and 4 bases at J, with 9 bases between the two ends. Germline V lookup: CDR1 SGHKS, CDR2 YYEKEE (reference sequence).

CDR3 in DNA: TGTGCCAGCAGTGAGGGACCGCCTCGCAATCAGCCCCAGCATTTT. Translated, it gives CASSEGPPRNQPQHF. The rearrangement joins TRBV2 to TRBJ1-5; tentatively, D is TRBD1 (5 bases). V was shortened by 3 bases and J by 2 bases, with 11 bases between the two germline ends. In germline, CDR1 is SNHLY, CDR2 FYNNEI. The CDR3 is made up of 15 amino acids.

This clonotype was seen just once. CDR3 nucleotides: TGCAGTGCTAGAGATATCCGACAGGGGAGCCCAGGGGAGCAGTACTTC. Translating it yields CSARDIRQGSPGEQYF. This chain uses TRBV20-1 with TRBJ2-7; 8 bases match TRBD1. This CDR3 spans 16 amino acids. Germline V gives CDR1 DFQATT, CDR2 SNEGSKA (reference sequence). Germline trimming cut 0 bases from V and 7 bases from J; bases unmatched to any gene: 14.

The chain couples TRBV4-2 to TRBJ2-1, with D possibly being TRBD1 (6 bases). This CDR3 has 13 amino acids. The germline V gene has CDR1 LGHNA and CDR2 YNFKEQ. Trimming pared 2 bases from V and 6 bases from J, leaving 8 bases between. CDR3 in amino acids: CASSQPGVNEQFF. CDR3 DNA: TGTGCCAGCAGCCAACCAGGGGTCAATGAGCAGTTCTTC.

This clonotype was seen a single time. The CDR3: CASTHRDTAYEQYF. For the CDR3, the DNA is TGTGCCAGCACCCACCGGGACACTGCCTACGAGCAGTACTTC. The rearrangement uses TRBV6-6 and TRBJ2-7, with TRBD1 as a possible D gene (6 bases). The CDR3 runs to 14 residues. V lost 7 bases and J lost 2, with 15 bases in between. CDR1 is MNHNY and CDR2 is SVGAGI in the germline V gene (reference sequence).

V and J are TRBV9 and TRBJ1-2, with 7 bases fitting TRBD1. The ends lost 4 bases at V and 2 bases at J; junction bases unmatched: 8. Germline CDR1 reads SGDLS; CDR2 reads YYNGEE. This CDR3 is 15 amino acids long. The CDR3 nucleotides read TGTGCCAGCAGCCCCCAACCGGGACAGAACTATGGCTACACCTTC. Translating gives CASSPQPGQNYGYTF.

The sample holds a few counts of this clonotype. The chain joins TRBV29-1 to TRBJ2-1, with D perhaps matching TRBD1 (5 bases). The germline gives CDR1 SQVTM, CDR2 ANQGSEA. Trimming shortened V by 3 bases and J by 10 bases, and 13 bases separated the two germline ends. This CDR3 region has 12 residues. For the CDR3, the DNA is TGCAGCGTTGATCCAGGGATTGACGAGCAGTTCTTC. It codes for CSVDPGIDEQFF.